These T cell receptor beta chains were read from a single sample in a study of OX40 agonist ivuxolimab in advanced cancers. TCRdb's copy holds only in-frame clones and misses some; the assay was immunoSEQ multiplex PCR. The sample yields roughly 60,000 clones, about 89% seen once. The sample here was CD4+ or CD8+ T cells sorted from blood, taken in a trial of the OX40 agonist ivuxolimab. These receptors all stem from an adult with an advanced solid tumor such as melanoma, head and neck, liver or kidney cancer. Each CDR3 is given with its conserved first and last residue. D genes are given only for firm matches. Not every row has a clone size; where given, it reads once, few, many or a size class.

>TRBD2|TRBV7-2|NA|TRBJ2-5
TGTGCCAGCAGCTTAGTTAAGTCCGGGGGGGCCCGAGAGACCCAGTACTTC
CASSLVKSGGARETQYF
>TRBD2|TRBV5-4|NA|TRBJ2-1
TGTGCCAGCACCCCGGGGGGATTTGAGCAGTTCTTC
CASTPGGFEQFF
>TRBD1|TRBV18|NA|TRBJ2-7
TGTGCCAGCTCACCTCAAGGGACAGGGGGCTCCTACGAGCAGTACTTC
CASSPQGTGGSYEQYF
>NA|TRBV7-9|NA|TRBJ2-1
TGTGCCAGCAGCTTACCTGTACCTGAGCAGTTCTTC
CASSLPVPEQFF
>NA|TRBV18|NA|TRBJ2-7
TGTGCCAGCTCACTCTTTCGGGACGTCCTCCACGAGCAGTACTTC
CASSLFRDVLHEQYF
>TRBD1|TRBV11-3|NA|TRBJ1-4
TGTGCCAGCAGCTTAGGGGGGGACAGCAATGAAAAACTGTTTTTT
CASSLGGDSNEKLFF
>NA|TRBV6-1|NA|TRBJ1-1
TGTGCCAGCAGTGAGGGACAGAACACTGAAGCTTTCTTT
CASSEGQNTEAFF
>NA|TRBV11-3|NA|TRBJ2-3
TGTGCCAGCAGCTGGACAGATACGCAGTATTTT
CASSWTDTQYF
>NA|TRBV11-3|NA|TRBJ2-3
TGTGCCAGCAGCTCCCGAGGGGGAGTAGGCACAGATACGCAGTATTTT
CASSSRGGVGTDTQYF
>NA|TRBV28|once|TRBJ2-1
TGTGCCAGCACCATTGAAGGACGTCAGTTCTTC
CASTIEGRQFF
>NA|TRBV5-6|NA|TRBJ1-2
TGTGCCAGCAGCAATACAGGTCGGGGTGGCTACACCTTC
CASSNTGRGGYTF
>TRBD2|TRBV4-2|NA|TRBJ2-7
TGTGCCAGCAGCCCTAGACTAGCGGGAGTCAGGGAGCAGTACTTC
CASSPRLAGVREQYF
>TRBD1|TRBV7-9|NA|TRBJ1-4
TGTGCCAGCAGCCCCGGGACAGGCTTGGGGTACGGTGAAAAACTGTTTTTT
CASSPGTGLGYGEKLFF
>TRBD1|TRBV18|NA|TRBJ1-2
TGTGCCAGCTCACCGGGACAGGGACATGCCTATGGCTACACCTTC
CASSPGQGHAYGYTF
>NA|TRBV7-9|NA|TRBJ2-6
TGTGCCAGCAGCTCTCGTCCCGGGGAAGGGGCCAACGTCCTGACTTTC
CASSSRPGEGANVLTF
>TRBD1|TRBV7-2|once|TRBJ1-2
TGTGCCAGCAGCTTAGCGGAAGGGACAGGGGGGGATGGCTACACCTTC
CASSLAEGTGGDGYTF
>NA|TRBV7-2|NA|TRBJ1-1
TGTGCCAGCAGCTTAAGGGGGACAAACACTGAAGCTTTCTTT
CASSLRGTNTEAFF
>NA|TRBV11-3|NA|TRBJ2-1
TGTGCCAGCAGCTATGCCGCAGGAGGGCCGTTTAATGAGCAGTTCTTC
CASSYAAGGPFNEQFF
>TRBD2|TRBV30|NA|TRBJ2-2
TGTGCCTGGAGTGTACAGGGTAGCGGGAGGAACACCGGGGAGCTGTTTTTT
CAWSVQGSGRNTGELFF
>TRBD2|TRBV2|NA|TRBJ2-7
TGTGCCAGCAGCGCGCTAGCGGGAGTCGGCGAGCAGTACTTC
CASSALAGVGEQYF
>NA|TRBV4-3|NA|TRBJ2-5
TGCGCCAGCAGCGAGGACACGTCGGGGACCCAGTACTTC
CASSEDTSGTQYF
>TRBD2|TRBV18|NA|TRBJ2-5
TGTGCCAGCTCACCCCTAGCGGGGGCTCAAGAGACCCAGTACTTC
CASSPLAGAQETQYF
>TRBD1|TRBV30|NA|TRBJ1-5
TGTGCCTGGAGCATACAGGGGGCGCGGGTGAGCGGTCAGCCCCAGCATTTT
CAWSIQGARVSGQPQHF
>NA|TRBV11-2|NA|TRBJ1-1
TGTGCCAGCAGCTTCATGCGGAACACTGAAGCTTTCTTT
CASSFMRNTEAFF
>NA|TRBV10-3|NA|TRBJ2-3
TGTGCCATCAGTGGGCGCCGGGACTCAGATACGCAGTATTTT
CAISGRRDSDTQYF
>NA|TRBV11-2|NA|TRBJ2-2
TGTGCCAGCAGCCCAGGGGACACCGGGGAGCTGTTTTTT
CASSPGDTGELFF
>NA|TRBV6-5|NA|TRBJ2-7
TGTGCCAGCAGTTACTCCTCTCAATGGGGAGTTGGCGAGCAGTACTTC
CASSYSSQWGVGEQYF
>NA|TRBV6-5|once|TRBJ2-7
TGTGCCAGCAGAAATACTAGGACGTCGTACGAGCAGTACTTC
CASRNTRTSYEQYF
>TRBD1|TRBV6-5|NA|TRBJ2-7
TGTGCCAGCAGTTACTCGACGGACAGGGCCTACGAGCAGTACTTC
CASSYSTDRAYEQYF
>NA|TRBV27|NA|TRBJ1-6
TGTGCCAGCAGTCTGACAGGTTATAATTCACCCCTCCACTTT
CASSLTGYNSPLHF
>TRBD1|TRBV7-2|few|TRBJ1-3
TGTGCCAGCAGCTCCATAGGGGGCGGAGGAAACACCATATATTTT
CASSSIGGGGNTIYF
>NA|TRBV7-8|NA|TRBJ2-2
TGTGCCAGCAGCTCCCTCCTCTTATTAGGGGAGCTGTTTTTT
CASSSLLLLGELFF
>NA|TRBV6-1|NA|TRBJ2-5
TGTGCCAGCAGTAGGGGACACTCAGAAGAGACCCAGTACTTC
CASSRGHSEETQYF
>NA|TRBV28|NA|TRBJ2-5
TGTGCCAGCAGTCCCGCGTCTGGGGTGGAGACCCAGTACTTC
CASSPASGVETQYF
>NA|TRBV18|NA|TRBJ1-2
TGTGCCAGCTCACCCTCCACAGGGCCCGATGGCTACACCTTC
CASSPSTGPDGYTF
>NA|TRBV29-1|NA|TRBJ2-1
TGCAGCGTTGAAGATCTTGTGGGAGTTCGAAATGAGCAGTTCTTC
CSVEDLVGVRNEQFF
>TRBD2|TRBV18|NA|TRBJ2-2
TGTGCCAGCTCACCATTCTATATCGGGACTAGTAGCGCCGGGGAGCTGTTTTTT
CASSPFYIGTSSAGELFF
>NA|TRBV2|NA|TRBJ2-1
TGTGCCAGCTGGAGGGACGGGAGCCGGAATGAGCAGTTCTTC
CASWRDGSRNEQFF
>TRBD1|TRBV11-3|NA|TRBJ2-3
TGTGCCAGCAGCCCAGGGACAGGGGTATGGGATACGCAGTATTTT
CASSPGTGVWDTQYF
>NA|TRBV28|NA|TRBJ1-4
TGTGCCAGCAGATGGGGGAAAACTAATGAAAAACTGTTTTTT
CASRWGKTNEKLFF